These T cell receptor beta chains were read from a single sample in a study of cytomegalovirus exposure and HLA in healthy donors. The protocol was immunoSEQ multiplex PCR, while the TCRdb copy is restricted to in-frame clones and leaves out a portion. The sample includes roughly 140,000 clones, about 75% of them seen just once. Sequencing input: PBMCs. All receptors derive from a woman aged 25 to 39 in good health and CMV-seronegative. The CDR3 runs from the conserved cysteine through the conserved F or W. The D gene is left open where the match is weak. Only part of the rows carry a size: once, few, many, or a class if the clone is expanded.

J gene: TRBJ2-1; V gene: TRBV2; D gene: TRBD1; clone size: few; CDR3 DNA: TGTGCCAGCAGTGAAGCCCTACTGACAGGGATGGGGTTCTTC; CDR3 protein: CASSEALLTGMGFF
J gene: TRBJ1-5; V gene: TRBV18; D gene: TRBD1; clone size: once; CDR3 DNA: TGTGCCAGCTCACCAGTGTCCATCAACAGGGGAGATAGCAATCAGCCCCAGCATTTT; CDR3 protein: CASSPVSINRGDSNQPQHF
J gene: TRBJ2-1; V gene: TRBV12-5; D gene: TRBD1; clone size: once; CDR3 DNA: TGTGCTAGTGGTTTGGGGGGGGGACAGGGGAATGAGCAGTTCTTC; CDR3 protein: CASGLGGGQGNEQFF
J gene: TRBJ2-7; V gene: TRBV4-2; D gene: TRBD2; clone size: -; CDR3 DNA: TGTGCCAGCAGCCACTTGGCCGGGACTAGCGCTCCCTACGAGCAGTACTTC; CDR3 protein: CASSHLAGTSAPYEQYF
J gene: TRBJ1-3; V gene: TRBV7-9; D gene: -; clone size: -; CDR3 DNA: TGTGCCAGCACCCAAGGGCCAGGGTCCATATATTTT; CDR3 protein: CASTQGPGSIYF
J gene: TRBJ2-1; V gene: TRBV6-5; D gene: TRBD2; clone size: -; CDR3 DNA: TGTGCCAGCAAACTAGCGGGGGGGCAAGATGAGCAGTTCTTC; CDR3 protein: CASKLAGGQDEQFF
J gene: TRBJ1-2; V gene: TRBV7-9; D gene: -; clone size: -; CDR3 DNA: TGTTCCAGCGGGCGTAATCAGGGGAAAGCTTCGACTAACTATGGCTACACCTTC; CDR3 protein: CSSGRNQGKASTNYGYTF
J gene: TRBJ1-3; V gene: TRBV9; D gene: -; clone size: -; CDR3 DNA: TGTGCCAGCAGCCCGGCACAGGTCTCTGGAAACACCATATATTTT; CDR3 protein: CASSPAQVSGNTIYF
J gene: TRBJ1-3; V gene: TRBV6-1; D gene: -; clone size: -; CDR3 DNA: TGTGCCAGCAGTGATGGACAGACTGGAAACACCATATATTTT; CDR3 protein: CASSDGQTGNTIYF
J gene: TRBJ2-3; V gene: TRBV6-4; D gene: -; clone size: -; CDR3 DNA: TGTGCCAGCAGTGAACAGGGAGGGGATACGCAGTATTTT; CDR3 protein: CASSEQGGDTQYF
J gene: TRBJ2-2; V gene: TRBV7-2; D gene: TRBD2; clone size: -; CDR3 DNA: TGTGCCAGCAGCTTAGCAGCGGGAGGGTATACCGGGGAGCTGTTTTTT; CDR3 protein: CASSLAAGGYTGELFF
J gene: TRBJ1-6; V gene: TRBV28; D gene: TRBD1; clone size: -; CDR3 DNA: TGTGCCAGCACCCCGGGACAGGGCGGCTCACCCCTCCACTTT; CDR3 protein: CASTPGQGGSPLHF
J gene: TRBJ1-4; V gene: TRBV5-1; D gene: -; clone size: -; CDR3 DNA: TGCGCCAGCAGTGGAGGGAGTGAAGAAAAACTGTTTTTT; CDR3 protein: CASSGGSEEKLFF
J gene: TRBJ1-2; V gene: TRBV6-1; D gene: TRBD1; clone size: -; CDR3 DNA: TGTGCCACCGTAAACAGGGGAGGAGGCTATGGCTACACCTTC; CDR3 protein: CATVNRGGGYGYTF
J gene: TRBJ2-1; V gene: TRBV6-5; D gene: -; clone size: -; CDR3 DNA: TGTGCCAGCAGGTCCTCGGGAATTACCAATGAGCAGTTCTTC; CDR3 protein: CASRSSGITNEQFF
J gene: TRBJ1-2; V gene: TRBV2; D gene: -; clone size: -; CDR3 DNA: TGTGCCAGCAGTGGTTGGCAGAAAGATGGCTACACCTTC; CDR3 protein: CASSGWQKDGYTF
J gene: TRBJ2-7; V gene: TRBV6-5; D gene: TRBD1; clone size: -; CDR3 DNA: TGTGCCAGCAGTCCCAACGGACAGGAGTACGAGCAGTGCTTC; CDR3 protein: CASSPNGQEYEQCF
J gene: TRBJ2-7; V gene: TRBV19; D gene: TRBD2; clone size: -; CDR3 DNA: TGTGCCAGTAGTTGGGGAGCGGGAGGGCCCAACGAGCAGTACTTC; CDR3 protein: CASSWGAGGPNEQYF
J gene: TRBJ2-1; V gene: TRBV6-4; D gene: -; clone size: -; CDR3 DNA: TGTGCCAGCTCCCCGACAGTCTACAATGAGCAGTTCTTC; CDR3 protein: CASSPTVYNEQFF
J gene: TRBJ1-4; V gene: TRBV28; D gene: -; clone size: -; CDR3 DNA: TGTGCCAGCAGTTTATTTACTGCAACTAATGAAAAACTGTTTTTT; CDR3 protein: CASSLFTATNEKLFF
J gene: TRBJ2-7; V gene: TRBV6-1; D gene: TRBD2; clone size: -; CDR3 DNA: TGTGCCCACCTAAAGGGCGGGAGGACCCCCTACGAGCAGTACTTC; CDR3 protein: CAHLKGGRTPYEQYF
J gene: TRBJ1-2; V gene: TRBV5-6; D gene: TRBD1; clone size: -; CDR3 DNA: TGTGCCAGCAGCTCGACAGGGATAAGCGGCTACACCTTC; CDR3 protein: CASSSTGISGYTF
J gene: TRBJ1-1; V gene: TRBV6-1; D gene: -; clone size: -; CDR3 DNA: TGTGCCAGCACTCTTCCCAGGGTTAACACTGAAGCTTTCTTT; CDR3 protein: CASTLPRVNTEAFF
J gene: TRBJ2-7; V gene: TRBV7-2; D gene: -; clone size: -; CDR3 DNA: TGTGCCAGCAGCTCCACTGCGGGATACGAGCAGTACTTC; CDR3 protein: CASSSTAGYEQYF
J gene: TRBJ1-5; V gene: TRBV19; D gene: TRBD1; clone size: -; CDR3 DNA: TGTGCCAGTAGTAGAAGACAGGGGGGAAGCAATCAGCCCCAGCATTTT; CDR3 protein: CASSRRQGGSNQPQHF
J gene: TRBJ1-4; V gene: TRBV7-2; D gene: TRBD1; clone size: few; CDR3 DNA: TGTGCCAGCAGCGTAGACAGGGGGAATGAAAAACTGTTTTTT; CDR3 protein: CASSVDRGNEKLFF
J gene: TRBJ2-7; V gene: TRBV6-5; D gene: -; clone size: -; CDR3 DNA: TGTGCCAGCAGTTACCGGGTCAAATCCTCCTACGAGCAGTACTTC; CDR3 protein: CASSYRVKSSYEQYF
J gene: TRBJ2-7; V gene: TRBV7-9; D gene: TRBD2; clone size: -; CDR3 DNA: TGTGCCAGCAGCTTAGGACTAGCGGAGACCTACGAGCAGTACTTC; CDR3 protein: CASSLGLAETYEQYF
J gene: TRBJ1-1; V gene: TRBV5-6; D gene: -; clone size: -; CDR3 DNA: TGTGCCAGCAGCTCACGGGTTGAAGCTTTCTTT; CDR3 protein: CASSSRVEAFF